This T cell receptor beta chain stems from a study of cytomegalovirus exposure and HLA in healthy donors. This CDR3 has 16 amino acids. V gave up 0 bases and J gave up 0 bases, with 12 bases separating them. The germline V gene encodes CDR1 SGHDT and CDR2 YYEEEE. Vbeta (60) and Jbeta (13) primers were used in the PCR. The table came from immunoSEQ multiplex PCR; TCRdb's copy has only in-frame clones and leaves some out. The sample shows under 200,000 clones, around 68% of them seen only once. The sequenced material came from PBMCs. V and J are TRBV5-6 and TRBJ1-2; no reliable D call. The clonotype comes from a woman aged 40 to 50 in good health and CMV-seropositive. The CDR3 nucleotides are TGTGCCAGCAGCTTGGCCGGTTCGGAGGCTAACTATGGCTACACCTTC. Translation: CASSLAGSEANYGYTF.